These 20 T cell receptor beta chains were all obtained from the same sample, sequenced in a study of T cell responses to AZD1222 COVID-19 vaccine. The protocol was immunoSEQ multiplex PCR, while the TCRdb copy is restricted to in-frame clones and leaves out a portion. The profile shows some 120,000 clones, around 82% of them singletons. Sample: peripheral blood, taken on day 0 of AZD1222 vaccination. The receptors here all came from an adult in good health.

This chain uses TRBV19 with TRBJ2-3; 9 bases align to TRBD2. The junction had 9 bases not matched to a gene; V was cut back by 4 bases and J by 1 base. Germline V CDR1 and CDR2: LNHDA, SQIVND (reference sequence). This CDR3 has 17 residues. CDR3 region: CASSTETSGRGTDTQYF. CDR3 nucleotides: TGTGCCAGTAGTACCGAGACTAGCGGAAGAGGCACAGATACGCAGTATTTT.

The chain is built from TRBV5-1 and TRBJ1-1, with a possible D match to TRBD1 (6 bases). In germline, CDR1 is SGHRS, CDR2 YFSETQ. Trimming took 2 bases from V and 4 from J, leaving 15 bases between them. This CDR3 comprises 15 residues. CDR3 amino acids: CASSLTGTDSTEAFF. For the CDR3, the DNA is TGCGCCAGCAGCTTAACTGGGACGGACAGCACTGAAGCTTTCTTT.

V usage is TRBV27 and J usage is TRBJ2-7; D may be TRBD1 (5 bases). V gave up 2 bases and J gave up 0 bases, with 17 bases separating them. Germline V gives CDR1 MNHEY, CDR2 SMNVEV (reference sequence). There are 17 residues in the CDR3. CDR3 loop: CASSLGFQGRGSYEQYF. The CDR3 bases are TGTGCCAGCAGTTTAGGGTTCCAGGGTAGGGGCTCCTACGAGCAGTACTTC.

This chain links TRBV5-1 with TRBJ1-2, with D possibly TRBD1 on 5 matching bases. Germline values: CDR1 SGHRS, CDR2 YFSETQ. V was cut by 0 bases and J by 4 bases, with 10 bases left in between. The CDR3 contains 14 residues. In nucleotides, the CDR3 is TGCGCCAGCAGCTTGGTCGACAGCCCCTATGGCTACACCTTC. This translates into CASSLVDSPYGYTF.

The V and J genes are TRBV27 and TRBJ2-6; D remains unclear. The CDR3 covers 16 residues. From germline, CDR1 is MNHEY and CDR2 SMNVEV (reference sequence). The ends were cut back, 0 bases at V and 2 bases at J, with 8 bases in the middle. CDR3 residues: CASSLSILPGANVLTF. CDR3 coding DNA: TGTGCCAGCAGTTTATCGATTCTCCCTGGGGCCAACGTCCTGACTTTC.

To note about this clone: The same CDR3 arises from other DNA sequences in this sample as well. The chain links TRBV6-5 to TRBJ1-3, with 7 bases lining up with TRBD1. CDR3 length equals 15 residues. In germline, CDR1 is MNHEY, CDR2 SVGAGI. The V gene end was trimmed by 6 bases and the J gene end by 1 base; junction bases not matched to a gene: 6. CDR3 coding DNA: TGTGCCAGCAGGCGTACGACAGGGTCTGGAAACACCATATATTTT. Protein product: CASRRTTGSGNTIYF.

The CDR3 loop reads CASRTAQGAAFF. The DNA for the CDR3 is TGTGCCAGCAGGACCGCCCAGGGGGCAGCTTTCTTT. V gene TRBV6-4 combines with J gene TRBJ1-1; 8 bases fit TRBD1. This CDR3 is 12 amino acids long. V lost 6 bases to trimming and J lost 10 bases; unmatched junction nucleotides: 7. From germline, CDR1 is MRHNA and CDR2 SNTAGT.

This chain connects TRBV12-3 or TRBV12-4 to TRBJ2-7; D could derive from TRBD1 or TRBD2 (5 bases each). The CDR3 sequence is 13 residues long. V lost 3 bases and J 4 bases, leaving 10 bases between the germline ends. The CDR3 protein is CASSLGTPYEQYF. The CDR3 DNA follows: TGTGCCAGCAGTTTGGGGACCCCTTACGAGCAGTACTTC.

CDR3: CASAGGPSRGAIGGQYF. The CDR3 DNA sequence: TGTGCCAGCGCTGGAGGCCCTTCGCGGGGGGCCATTGGAGGGCAGTACTTC. The chain uses TRBV27 and TRBJ2-7, with 8 bases identical to TRBD2. V shed 8 bases and J 9 bases; nucleotides not matched to a gene: 24. Germline CDR1 and CDR2: MNHEY and SMNVEV (reference sequence). This CDR3 comprises 17 residues.

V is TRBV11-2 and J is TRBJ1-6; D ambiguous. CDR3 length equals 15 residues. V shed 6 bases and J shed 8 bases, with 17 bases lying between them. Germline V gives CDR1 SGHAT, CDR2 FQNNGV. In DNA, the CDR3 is TGTGCCAGCAGGGTAGTACGGACCGACGATTCACCCCTCCACTTT. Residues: CASRVVRTDDSPLHF.

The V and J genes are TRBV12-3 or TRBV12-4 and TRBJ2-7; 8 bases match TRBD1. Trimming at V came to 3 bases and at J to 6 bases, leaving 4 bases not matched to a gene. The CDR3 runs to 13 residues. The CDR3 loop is CASSFTTGGEQYF. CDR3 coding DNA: TGTGCCAGCAGTTTTACCACAGGGGGCGAGCAGTACTTC.

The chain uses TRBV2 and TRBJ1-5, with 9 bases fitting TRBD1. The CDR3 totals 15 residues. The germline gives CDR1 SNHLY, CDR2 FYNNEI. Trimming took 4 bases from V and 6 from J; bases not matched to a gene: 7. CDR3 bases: TGTGCCAGCAGTGCCGGGGACAGGGTTTTTCAGCCCCAGCATTTT. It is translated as CASSAGDRVFQPQHF.

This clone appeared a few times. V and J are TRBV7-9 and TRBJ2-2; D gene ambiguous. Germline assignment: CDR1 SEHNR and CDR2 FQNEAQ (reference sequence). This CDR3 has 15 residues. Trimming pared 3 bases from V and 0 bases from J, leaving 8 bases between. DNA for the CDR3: TGTGCCAGCAGCTTCGCCAGGACGAACACCGGGGAGCTGTTTTTT. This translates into CASSFARTNTGELFF.

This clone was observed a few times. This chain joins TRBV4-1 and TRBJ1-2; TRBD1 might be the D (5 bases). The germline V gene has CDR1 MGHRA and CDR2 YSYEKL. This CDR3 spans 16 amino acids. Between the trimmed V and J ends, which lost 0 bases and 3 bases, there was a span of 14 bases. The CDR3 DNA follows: TGCGCCAGCAGCCAAGAAGTAGGGGTCACCTACTATGGCTACACCTTC. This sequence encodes CASSQEVGVTYYGYTF.

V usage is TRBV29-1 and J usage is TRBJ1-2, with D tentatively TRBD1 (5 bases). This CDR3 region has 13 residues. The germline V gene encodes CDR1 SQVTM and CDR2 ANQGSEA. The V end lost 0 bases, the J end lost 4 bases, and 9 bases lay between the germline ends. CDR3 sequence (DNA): TGCAGCGTTGAAGATGGGACGGCCTATGGCTACACCTTC. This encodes CSVEDGTAYGYTF.

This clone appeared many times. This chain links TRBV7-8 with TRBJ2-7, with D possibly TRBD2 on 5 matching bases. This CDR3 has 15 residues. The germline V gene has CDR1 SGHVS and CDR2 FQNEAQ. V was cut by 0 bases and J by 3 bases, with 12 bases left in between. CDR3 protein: CASSLASSSGYEQYF. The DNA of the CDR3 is TGTGCCAGCAGCTTAGCTTCCAGCAGCGGCTACGAGCAGTACTTC.

This chain's CDR3 is CASSYSDRSYYGYTF. The CDR3 region has the DNA TGTGCCAGCAGTTACTCGGACAGATCGTACTATGGCTACACCTTC. This chain joins TRBV6-2 or TRBV6-3 and TRBJ1-2, with a tentative D call TRBD1 (6 bases). Germline V gene data show CDR1 as MNHEY and CDR2 as SVGEGT. V was cut by 0 bases and J by 3 bases, with 11 bases left in between. This CDR3 is built from 15 residues.

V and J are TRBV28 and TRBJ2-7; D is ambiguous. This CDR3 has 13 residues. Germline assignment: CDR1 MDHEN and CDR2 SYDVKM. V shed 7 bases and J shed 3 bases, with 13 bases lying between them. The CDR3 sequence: CASMPADLYEQYF. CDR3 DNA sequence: TGTGCCAGCATGCCGGCAGATCTCTACGAGCAGTACTTC.

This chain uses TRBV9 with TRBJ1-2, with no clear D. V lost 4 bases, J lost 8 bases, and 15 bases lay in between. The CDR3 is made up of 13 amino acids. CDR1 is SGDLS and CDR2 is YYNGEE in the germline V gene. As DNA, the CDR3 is TGTGCCAGCAGCCCCGGGAACGCGGGGGGCTACACCTTC. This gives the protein CASSPGNAGGYTF.

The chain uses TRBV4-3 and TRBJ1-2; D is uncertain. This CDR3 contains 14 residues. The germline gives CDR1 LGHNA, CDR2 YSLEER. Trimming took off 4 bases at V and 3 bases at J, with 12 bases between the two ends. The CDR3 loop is CASSPGSVDYGYTF. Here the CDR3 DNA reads TGCGCCAGCAGCCCCGGTTCTGTCGACTATGGCTACACCTTC.